The rows below give T cell receptor beta chains drawn from one sample of a study of T cells in Graves' hyperthyroidism and ophthalmopathy. TCRdb re-called the multiplex PCR reads with MiXCR, one entry per CDR3 protein. The sample holds about 590,000 distinct CDR3 sequences; approximately 14% are singletons and the top ten take 6.5% to 8%. The specimen was blood. All receptors come from a woman between 25 and 40 years old with Graves' hyperthyroidism. Each CDR3 is given with its conserved first and last residue. A D gene is named only where the DNA matches it firmly. Not every row has a clone size; where given, it reads once, few, many or a size class.

v_gene,abundance,d_gene,j_gene,CDR3aa,CDR3nt
TRBV11-2,.,TRBD2,TRBJ2-7,CASATSGTYEQYF,TGTGCCAGCGCTACTAGCGGCACCTACGAGCAGTACTTC
TRBV3-1,many,TRBD1,TRBJ1-2,CASSQLQGSYGYTF,TGTGCCAGCAGCCAACTACAGGGGAGCTATGGCTACACCTTC
TRBV6-2/TRBV6-3,many,TRBD1,TRBJ2-7,CASSYSGQGGNEQYF,TGTGCCAGCAGTTACTCAGGACAGGGAGGTAACGAGCAGTACTTC
TRBV27,.,.,TRBJ1-4,CASSFLVPAATNEKLFF,TGTGCCAGCAGTTTTCTGGTCCCCGCTGCAACTAATGAAAAACTGTTTTTT
TRBV7-6,many,.,TRBJ2-2,CASSLGAAGDTGELFF,TGTGCCAGCAGCTTAGGGGCGGCAGGGGACACCGGGGAGCTGTTTTTT
TRBV5-5,many,.,TRBJ1-1,CASSIQVATEAFF,TGTGCCAGCAGCATACAGGTGGCCACTGAAGCTTTCTTT
TRBV10-2,few,.,TRBJ2-3,CASSETVPDTQYF,TGCGCCAGCAGTGAAACGGTTCCTGATACGCAGTATTTT
TRBV9,few,.,TRBJ1-6,CASSVNSQANSPLHF,TGTGCCAGCAGCGTAAATAGTCAGGCTAATTCACCCCTCCACTTT
TRBV3-1,.,.,TRBJ1-5,CASSRTGDDQPQHF,TGTGCCAGCAGCCGAACAGGTGACGATCAGCCCCAGCATTTT
TRBV20-1,.,TRBD1,TRBJ2-6,CSVPTGGASGANVLTF,TGCAGTGTACCGACAGGGGGCGCCTCTGGGGCCAACGTCCTGACTTTC
TRBV29-1,.,.,TRBJ2-1,CSVEVRISEQFF,TGCAGCGTTGAGGTCCGTATTTCTGAGCAGTTCTTC
TRBV9,few,.,TRBJ2-1,CASSVVGQGSNEQFF,TGTGCCAGCAGCGTAGTTGGCCAGGGGAGCAATGAGCAGTTCTTC
TRBV5-6,few,.,TRBJ2-3,CASSLALRSTDTQYF,TGTGCCAGCAGCCTGGCGCTGAGGAGCACAGATACGCAGTATTTT
TRBV3-1,.,TRBD2,TRBJ2-3,CASSQQLAGGPEDTQYF,TGTGCCAGCAGCCAACAACTAGCGGGAGGGCCGGAAGATACGCAGTATTTT
TRBV3-1,many,.,TRBJ2-3,CASSRPGNTDTQYF,TGTGCCAGCAGTCGCCCGGGGAACACAGATACGCAGTATTTT
TRBV6-2/TRBV6-3,few,.,TRBJ2-1,CASSYSTGGDEQFF,TGTGCCAGCAGTTACTCTACCGGGGGCGATGAGCAGTTCTTC
TRBV30,many,TRBD1,TRBJ2-1,CAWHRGGEQFF,TGTGCCTGGCACAGGGGTGGTGAGCAGTTCTTC
TRBV20-1,few,.,TRBJ1-4,CSARPPYSNEKLFF,TGCAGTGCTAGACCACCGTATTCTAATGAAAAACTGTTTTTT
TRBV7-3,.,.,TRBJ2-2,CASSSSPGTGELFF,TGTGCCAGCAGCTCTTCGCCGGGAACCGGGGAGCTGTTTTTT
TRBV7-6,few,.,TRBJ1-1,CASSLNALNTEAFF,TGTGCCAGCAGCTTAAACGCGCTGAACACTGAAGCTTTCTTT
TRBV18,many,TRBD2,TRBJ2-3,CASSPRLAGNTDTQYF,TGTGCCAGCTCACCACGTCTAGCGGGTAACACAGATACGCAGTATTTT
TRBV6-1,many,.,TRBJ2-7,CASTPFAVSRDEQYF,TGTGCCAGCACCCCCTTTGCGGTCTCACGCGACGAGCAGTACTTC
TRBV13,few,.,TRBJ2-1,CASSRTGTSNEQFF,TGTGCCAGCAGTCGGACAGGGACTAGCAATGAGCAGTTCTTC
TRBV19,few,.,TRBJ2-6,CASSTTPGANVLTF,TGTGCCAGTAGCACGACTCCTGGGGCCAACGTCCTGACTTTC
TRBV5-1,.,.,TRBJ1-1,CASRDSLSGDTEAFF,TGCGCCAGCCGTGATTCCCTGTCAGGGGACACTGAAGCTTTCTTT
TRBV20-1,few,TRBD2,TRBJ2-3,CSARGLAGLSDTQYF,TGCAGTGCTAGAGGGCTAGCGGGACTGTCAGATACGCAGTATTTT
TRBV2,many,TRBD2,TRBJ2-1,CASNRNGGGGYNEQFF,TGTGCCAGCAACAGGAACGGGGGGGGCGGTTACAATGAGCAGTTCTTC
TRBV7-8,few,TRBD2,TRBJ2-3,CASSLGLAGTGVGTDTQYF,TGTGCCAGCAGCTTAGGCCTAGCGGGGACGGGAGTAGGAACAGATACGCAGTATTTT
TRBV27,few,TRBD2,TRBJ2-7,CAVAGGVDEQYF,TGTGCCGTAGCGGGAGGTGTGGACGAGCAGTACTTC
TRBV7-3,.,.,TRBJ2-2,CASSLRSVGDGAFPRTGELFF,TGTGCCAGCAGCTTAAGGTCTGTGGGAGACGGCGCTTTCCCTAGGACCGGGGAGCTGTTTTTT
TRBV6-1,.,.,TRBJ1-5,CASSPSYVSNQPQHF,TGTGCCAGCAGCCCCTCTTATGTTAGCAATCAGCCCCAGCATTTT
TRBV2,many,.,TRBJ2-3,CASSEVSSADTQYF,TGTGCCAGCAGTGAAGTGTCCTCAGCAGATACGCAGTATTTT
TRBV28,many,TRBD1,TRBJ1-1,CASSTGDRGATEAFF,TGTGCCAGCAGTACGGGGGACAGGGGGGCCACTGAAGCTTTCTTT
TRBV18,.,.,TRBJ2-6,CASSALVSGANVLTF,TGTGCCAGCTCAGCCTTAGTTTCTGGGGCCAACGTCCTGACTTTC
TRBV28,many,TRBD1,TRBJ1-5,CASTRVQGGVYSNQPQHF,TGTGCCAGCACCCGGGTACAGGGGGGCGTCTATAGCAATCAGCCCCAGCATTTT
TRBV19,few,TRBD2,TRBJ2-2,CASSRTSGSLPGELFF,TGTGCCAGTAGTAGGACTAGCGGGAGTCTTCCCGGGGAGCTGTTTTTT
TRBV7-6,many,TRBD2,TRBJ2-1,CASSLALPRGGSYNEQFF,TGTGCCAGCAGCTTAGCCCTGCCGCGGGGGGGCTCCTACAATGAGCAGTTCTTC
TRBV11-3,many,.,TRBJ2-2,CASSRVATGELFF,TGTGCCAGCAGCCGAGTGGCCACCGGGGAGCTGTTTTTT
TRBV6-2/TRBV6-3,many,.,TRBJ2-7,CASSLTAGFDEQYF,TGTGCCAGCAGTCTTACAGCGGGTTTCGACGAGCAGTACTTC
TRBV11-1,many,TRBD2,TRBJ2-7,CASSGFGTSGRSSYEQYF,TGTGCCAGCAGCGGCTTTGGGACTAGCGGGAGGAGCTCCTACGAGCAGTACTTC
TRBV7-2,many,TRBD2,TRBJ2-3,CASSLASGSVADTQYF,TGTGCCAGCAGCTTGGCTAGCGGGAGTGTAGCGGATACGCAGTATTTT
TRBV29-1,many,.,TRBJ1-2,CSVRGLSGDYGYTF,TGCAGCGTTAGGGGACTCTCGGGGGACTATGGCTACACCTTC
TRBV7-2,many,TRBD2,TRBJ2-7,CASSSRRPSGRGSTYEQYF,TGTGCCAGCAGCTCACGCCGACCTAGCGGGAGGGGCTCCACCTACGAGCAGTACTTC
TRBV19,.,.,TRBJ2-7,CASSPGHEYEQYF,TGTGCCAGTAGTCCGGGACACGAATACGAGCAGTACTTC
TRBV28,many,.,TRBJ2-7,CASSLNIGPAPYEQYF,TGTGCCAGCAGTTTAAATATCGGGCCGGCCCCTTACGAGCAGTACTTC
TRBV7-2,many,.,TRBJ2-3,CASSLWGAMENTQYF,TGTGCCAGCAGCTTATGGGGGGCAATGGAAAATACGCAGTATTTT
TRBV12-3/TRBV12-4,few,TRBD1,TRBJ2-3,CASSSGQGKDTQYF,TGTGCCAGCAGTTCGGGACAGGGTAAAGATACGCAGTATTTT
TRBV14,many,.,TRBJ2-1,CASSQGIVRVNEQFF,TGTGCCAGCAGCCAAGGTATCGTCCGGGTCAATGAGCAGTTCTTC
TRBV7-3,.,.,TRBJ1-1,CASSAATQGSSEAFF,TGTGCCAGCAGCGCCGCGACACAGGGAAGCTCTGAAGCTTTCTTT
TRBV7-9,.,.,TRBJ2-1,CASSLAQGQYNEQFF,TGTGCCAGCAGCTTAGCCCAGGGTCAATACAATGAGCAGTTCTTC
TRBV9,.,.,TRBJ2-1,CASSVSRNEQFF,TGTGCCAGCAGCGTATCCCGGAATGAGCAGTTCTTC
TRBV19,.,.,TRBJ1-6,CASSVGSNSPLHF,TGTGCCAGTAGTGTGGGGTCGAATTCACCCCTCCACTTT
TRBV20-1,many,.,TRBJ1-6,CSARDSGDSPLHF,TGCAGTGCTAGAGATTCGGGGGATTCACCCCTCCACTTT